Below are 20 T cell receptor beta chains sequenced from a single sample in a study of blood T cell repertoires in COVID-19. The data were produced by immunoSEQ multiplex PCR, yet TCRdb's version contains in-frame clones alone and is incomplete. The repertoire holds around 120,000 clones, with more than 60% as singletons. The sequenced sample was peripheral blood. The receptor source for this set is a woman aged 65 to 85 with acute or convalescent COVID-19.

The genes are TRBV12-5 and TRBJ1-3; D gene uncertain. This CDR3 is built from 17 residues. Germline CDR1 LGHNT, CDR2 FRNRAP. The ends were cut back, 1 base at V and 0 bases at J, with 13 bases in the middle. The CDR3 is CASGLEQNLFSGNTIYF. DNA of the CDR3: TGTGCTAGTGGTTTGGAACAGAACCTATTCTCTGGAAACACCATATATTTT.

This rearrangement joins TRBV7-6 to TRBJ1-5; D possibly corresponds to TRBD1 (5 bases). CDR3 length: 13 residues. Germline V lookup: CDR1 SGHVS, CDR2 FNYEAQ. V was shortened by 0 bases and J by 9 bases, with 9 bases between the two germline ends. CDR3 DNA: TGTGCCAGCAGCTTAGCAACAGGCTCGCCCCAGCATTTT. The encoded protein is CASSLATGSPQHF.

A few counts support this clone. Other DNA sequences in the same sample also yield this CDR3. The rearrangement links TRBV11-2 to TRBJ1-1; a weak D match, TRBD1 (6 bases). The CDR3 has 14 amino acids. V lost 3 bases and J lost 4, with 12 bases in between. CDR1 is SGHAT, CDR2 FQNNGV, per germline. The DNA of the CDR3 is TGTGCCAGCAGCTTTGGGGGCAGAGGCACTGAAGCTTTCTTT. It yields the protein CASSFGGRGTEAFF.

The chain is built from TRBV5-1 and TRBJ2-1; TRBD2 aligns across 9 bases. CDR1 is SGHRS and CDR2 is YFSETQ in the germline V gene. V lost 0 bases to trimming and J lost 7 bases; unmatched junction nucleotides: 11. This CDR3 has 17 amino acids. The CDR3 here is CASSLAERGLAKNEQFF. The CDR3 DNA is TGCGCCAGCAGCTTGGCCGAGAGGGGACTAGCAAAAAATGAGCAGTTCTTC.

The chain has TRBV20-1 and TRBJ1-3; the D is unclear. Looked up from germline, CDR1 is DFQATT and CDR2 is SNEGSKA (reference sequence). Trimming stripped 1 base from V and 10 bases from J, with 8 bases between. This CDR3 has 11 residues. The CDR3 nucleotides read TGCAGTGCTAGAGCTCGGGAGACCATATATTTT. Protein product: CSARARETIYF.

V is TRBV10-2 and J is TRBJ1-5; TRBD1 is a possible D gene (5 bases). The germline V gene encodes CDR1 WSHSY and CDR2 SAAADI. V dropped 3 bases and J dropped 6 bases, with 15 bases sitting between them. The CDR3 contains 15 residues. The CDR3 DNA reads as TGCGCCAGCAGTGACGTTCGGGGGAACACTCAGCCCCAGCATTTT. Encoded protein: CASSDVRGNTQPQHF.

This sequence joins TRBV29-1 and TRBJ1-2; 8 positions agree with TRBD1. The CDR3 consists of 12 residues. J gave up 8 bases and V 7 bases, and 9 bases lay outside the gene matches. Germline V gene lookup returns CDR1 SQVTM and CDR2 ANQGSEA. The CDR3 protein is CSGGTGEEGYTF. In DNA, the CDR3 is TGCAGCGGCGGGACAGGCGAGGAGGGCTACACCTTC.

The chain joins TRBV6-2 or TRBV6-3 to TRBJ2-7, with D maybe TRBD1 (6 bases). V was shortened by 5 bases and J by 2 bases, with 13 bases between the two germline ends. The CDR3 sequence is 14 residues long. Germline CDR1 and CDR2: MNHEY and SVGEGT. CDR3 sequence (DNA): TGTGCCAGCAGTCCGGGACACCCGACCTACGAGCAGTACTTC. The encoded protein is CASSPGHPTYEQYF.

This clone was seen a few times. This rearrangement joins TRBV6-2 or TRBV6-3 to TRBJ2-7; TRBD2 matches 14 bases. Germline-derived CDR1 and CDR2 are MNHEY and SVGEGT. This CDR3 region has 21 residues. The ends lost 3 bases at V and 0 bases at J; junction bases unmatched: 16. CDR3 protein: CASSYISRGLAGGRSSYEQYF. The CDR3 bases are TGTGCCAGCAGTTATATCTCCCGTGGACTAGCGGGGGGTAGAAGCTCCTACGAGCAGTACTTC.

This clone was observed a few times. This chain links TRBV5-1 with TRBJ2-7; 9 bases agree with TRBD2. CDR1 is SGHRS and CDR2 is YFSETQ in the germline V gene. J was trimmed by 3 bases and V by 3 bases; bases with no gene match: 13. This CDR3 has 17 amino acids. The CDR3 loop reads CASSSGSSGKGVYEQYF. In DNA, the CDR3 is TGCGCCAGCAGCTCAGGCTCTAGCGGGAAGGGGGTCTACGAGCAGTACTTC.

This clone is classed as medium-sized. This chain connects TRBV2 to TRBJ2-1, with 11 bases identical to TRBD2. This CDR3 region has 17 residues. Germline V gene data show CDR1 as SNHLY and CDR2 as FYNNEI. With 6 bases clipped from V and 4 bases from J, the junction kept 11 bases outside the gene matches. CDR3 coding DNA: TGTGCCAGCAGCGACCCTCTAGCGGGGGGACGATACAATGAGCAGTTCTTC. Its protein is CASSDPLAGGRYNEQFF. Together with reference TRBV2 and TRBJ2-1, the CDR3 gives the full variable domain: EPEVTQTPSHQVTQMGQEVILRCVPISNHLYFYWYRQILGQKVEFLVSFYNNEISEKSEIFDDQFSVERPDGSNFTLKIRSTKLEDSAMYFCASSDPLAGGRYNEQFFGPGTRLTVL.

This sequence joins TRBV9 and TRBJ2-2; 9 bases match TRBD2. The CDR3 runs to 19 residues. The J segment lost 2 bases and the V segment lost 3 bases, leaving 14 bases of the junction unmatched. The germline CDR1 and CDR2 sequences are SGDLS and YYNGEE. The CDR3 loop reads CASSGSGTRGGANTGELFF. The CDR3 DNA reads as TGTGCCAGCAGCGGATCCGGGACTCGCGGGGGGGCAAACACCGGGGAGCTGTTTTTT.

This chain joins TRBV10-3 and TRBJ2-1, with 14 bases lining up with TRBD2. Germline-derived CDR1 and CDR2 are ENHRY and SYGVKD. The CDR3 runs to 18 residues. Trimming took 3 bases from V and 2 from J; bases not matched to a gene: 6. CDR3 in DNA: TGTGCCATCAGTGATACCGGGACTAGCGGGAGAACCTACAATGAGCAGTTCTTC. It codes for CAISDTGTSGRTYNEQFF.

CDR3 coding DNA: TGTGCCACCCGTATATGGGGGGACACTGAAGCTTTCTTT. Its translation: CATRIWGDTEAFF. This chain links TRBV19 with TRBJ1-1, with D possibly being TRBD1 (5 bases). The CDR3 loop spans 13 amino acids. V was cut by 10 bases and J by 3 bases, with 15 bases left in between. The germline gives CDR1 LNHDA, CDR2 SQIVND (reference sequence).

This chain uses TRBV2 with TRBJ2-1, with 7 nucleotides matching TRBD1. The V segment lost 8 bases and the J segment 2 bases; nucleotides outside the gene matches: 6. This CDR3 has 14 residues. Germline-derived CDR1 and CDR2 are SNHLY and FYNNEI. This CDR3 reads CASQSGTAYNEQFF. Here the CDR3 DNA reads TGTGCCAGCCAATCCGGGACAGCCTACAATGAGCAGTTCTTC.

The CDR3 bases are TGTGCCTGGATCCCCTACACTGAAGCTTTCTTT. As protein: CAWIPYTEAFF. The rearrangement links TRBV30 to TRBJ1-1, with unresolved D. V was clipped by 4 bases and J by 3 bases, with 6 bases between them. This CDR3 has 11 residues. Germline lookup yields CDR1 GTSNPN and CDR2 SVGIG (reference sequence).

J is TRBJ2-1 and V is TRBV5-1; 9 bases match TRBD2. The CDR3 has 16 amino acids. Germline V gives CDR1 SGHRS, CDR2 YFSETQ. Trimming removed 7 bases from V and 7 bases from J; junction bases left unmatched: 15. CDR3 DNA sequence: TGCGCCAGCTCCGGACTAGCGCAAATTTTTGGTAATGAGCAGTTCTTC. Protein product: CASSGLAQIFGNEQFF.

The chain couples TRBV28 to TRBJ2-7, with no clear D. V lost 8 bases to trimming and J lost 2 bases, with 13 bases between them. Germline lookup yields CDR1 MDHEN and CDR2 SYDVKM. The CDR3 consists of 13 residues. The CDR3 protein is CASFQVGTYEQYF. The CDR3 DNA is TGTGCCAGCTTCCAGGTCGGTACCTACGAGCAGTACTTC.

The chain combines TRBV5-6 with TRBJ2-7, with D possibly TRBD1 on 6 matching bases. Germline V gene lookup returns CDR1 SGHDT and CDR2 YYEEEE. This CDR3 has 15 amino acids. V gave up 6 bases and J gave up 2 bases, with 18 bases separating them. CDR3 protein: CASTPIRDKPYEQYF. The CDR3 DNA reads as TGTGCCAGCACCCCTATCCGGGACAAACCCTACGAGCAGTACTTC.

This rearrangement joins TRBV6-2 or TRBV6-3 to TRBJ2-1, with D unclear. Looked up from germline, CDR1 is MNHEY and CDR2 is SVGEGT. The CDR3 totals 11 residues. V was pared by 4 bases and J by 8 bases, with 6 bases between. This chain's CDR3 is CASSLVHEQFF. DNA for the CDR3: TGTGCCAGCAGTTTAGTCCATGAGCAGTTCTTC.